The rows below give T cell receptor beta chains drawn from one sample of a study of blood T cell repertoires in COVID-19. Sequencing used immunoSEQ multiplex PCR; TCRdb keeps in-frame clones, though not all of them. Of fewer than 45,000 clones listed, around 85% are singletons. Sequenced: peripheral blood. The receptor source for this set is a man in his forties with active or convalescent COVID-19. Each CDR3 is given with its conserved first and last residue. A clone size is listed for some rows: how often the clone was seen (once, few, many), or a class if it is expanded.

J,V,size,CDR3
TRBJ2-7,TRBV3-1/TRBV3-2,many,CASSHSGSAREQYF
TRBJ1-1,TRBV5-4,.,CASSHRQGTSTEAFF
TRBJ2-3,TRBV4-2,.,CASSQIGAWADTQYF
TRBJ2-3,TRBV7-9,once,CASSLAATDTQYF
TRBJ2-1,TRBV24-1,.,CATSAAPGGGTYNEQFF
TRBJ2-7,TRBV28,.,CASLPGQGGEQYF
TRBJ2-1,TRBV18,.,CASSARLGDEQFF
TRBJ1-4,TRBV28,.,CASSGQGNLEKLFF
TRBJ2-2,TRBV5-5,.,CASSLRVGTANTGELFF
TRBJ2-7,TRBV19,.,CASSNPGGGGEQYF
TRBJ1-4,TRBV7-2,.,CASSFGSNEKLFF
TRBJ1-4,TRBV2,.,CAGTGQSNEKLFF
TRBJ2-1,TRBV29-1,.,CSVEGGTAGGPVEFF
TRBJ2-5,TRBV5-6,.,CASSLKGGGKETQYF
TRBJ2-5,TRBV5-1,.,CASSPSGGSGETQYF
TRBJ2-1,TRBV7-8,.,CASSTRDRERQFF
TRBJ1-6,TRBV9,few,CASSVELGPPLHF
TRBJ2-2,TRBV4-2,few,CASSVRGTGVTGELFF
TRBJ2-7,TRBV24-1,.,CATPCGGEQYF
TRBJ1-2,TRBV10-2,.,CASRGLGYGYTF
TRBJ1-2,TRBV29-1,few,CSTRGSGGYTF
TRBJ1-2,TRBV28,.,CATQVGGVAGYTF
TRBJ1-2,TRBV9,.,CASSVGTTSPYGYTF
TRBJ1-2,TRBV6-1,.,CASSEVGGRVYTF
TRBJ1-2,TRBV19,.,CASSPRTGASYGYTF
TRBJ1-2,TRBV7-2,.,CASSLGGQGQGYGYTF
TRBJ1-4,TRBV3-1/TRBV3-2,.,CASSQVGQTGEKLFF
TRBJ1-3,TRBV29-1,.,CSVDTLMAGDSGNTIYF
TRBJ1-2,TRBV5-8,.,CASSLPRGSVIYGYTF
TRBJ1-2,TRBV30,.,CAWTGQGAARGGGYTF
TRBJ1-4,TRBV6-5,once,CASSGLGAANEKLFF
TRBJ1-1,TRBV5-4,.,CASSPNAGQHEAFF
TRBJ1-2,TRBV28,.,CASSLGQGLGYTF
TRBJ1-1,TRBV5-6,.,CASSLSRWGVNTEAFF
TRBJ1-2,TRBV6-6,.,CASSPGMGYTF